The 3 T cell receptor beta chains in this list originate from one sample, sequenced in a study of OX40 agonist ivuxolimab in advanced cancers. Measured with immunoSEQ multiplex PCR; TCRdb has only the in-frame clones, and not every one. The sample records more than 35,000 clones, more than 70% being singletons. Sequenced material: CD4+ or CD8+ T cells sorted from blood, taken in a trial of the OX40 agonist ivuxolimab. The receptors come from an adult with an advanced solid tumor such as melanoma, head and neck, liver or kidney cancer.

This chain uses TRBV19 with TRBJ1-5; no definite D call. CDR3 length: 15 amino acids. The germline V and J ends were trimmed by 3 bases and 6 bases, with 15 bases remaining between them. Germline CDR1 LNHDA, CDR2 SQIVND (reference sequence). CDR3 amino acids: CASSIFVAGGQPQHF. The CDR3 DNA reads as TGTGCCAGTAGTATCTTCGTGGCAGGCGGTCAGCCCCAGCATTTT. The full variable domain, completed using reference TRBV19 and TRBJ1-5, is DGGITQSPKYLFRKEGQNVTLSCEQNLNHDAMYWYRQDPGQGLRLIYYSQIVNDFQKGDIAEGYSVSREKKESFPLTVTSAQKNPTAFYLCASSIFVAGGQPQHFGDGTRLSIL.

The CDR3 sequence: CASSQRRDGGYTF. CDR3 nucleotide sequence: TGCGCCAGCAGCCAGAGGAGGGACGGGGGCTACACCTTC. The V gene is TRBV4-3, the J gene TRBJ1-2; possible D gene TRBD1, 5 bases. The CDR3 covers 13 residues. Germline V gives CDR1 LGHNA, CDR2 YSLEER. Trimming shortened V by 3 bases and J by 8 bases, and 13 bases separated the two germline ends.

The chain links TRBV9 to TRBJ1-3; 11 bases are a match to TRBD1. The V and J ends lost 4 bases and 2 bases, in that order; junction bases with no gene match: 5. CDR1 and CDR2 from the germline V gene are SGDLS and YYNGEE. The CDR3 runs to 16 residues. For the CDR3, the DNA is TGTGCCAGCAGCCCCTGGACAGGGGGCGCTGGAAACACCATATATTTT. Protein product: CASSPWTGGAGNTIYF.